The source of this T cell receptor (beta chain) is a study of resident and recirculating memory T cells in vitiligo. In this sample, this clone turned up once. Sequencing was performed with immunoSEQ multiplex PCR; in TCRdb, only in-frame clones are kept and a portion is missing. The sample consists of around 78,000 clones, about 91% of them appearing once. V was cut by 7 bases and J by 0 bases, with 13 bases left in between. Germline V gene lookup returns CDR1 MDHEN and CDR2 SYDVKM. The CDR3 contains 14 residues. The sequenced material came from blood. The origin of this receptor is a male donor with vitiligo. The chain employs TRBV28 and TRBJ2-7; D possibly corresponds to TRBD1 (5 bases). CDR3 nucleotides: TGTGCCAGCAATTCAGGGTGGAGCTCCTACGAGCAGTACTTC. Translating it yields CASNSGWSSYEQYF.